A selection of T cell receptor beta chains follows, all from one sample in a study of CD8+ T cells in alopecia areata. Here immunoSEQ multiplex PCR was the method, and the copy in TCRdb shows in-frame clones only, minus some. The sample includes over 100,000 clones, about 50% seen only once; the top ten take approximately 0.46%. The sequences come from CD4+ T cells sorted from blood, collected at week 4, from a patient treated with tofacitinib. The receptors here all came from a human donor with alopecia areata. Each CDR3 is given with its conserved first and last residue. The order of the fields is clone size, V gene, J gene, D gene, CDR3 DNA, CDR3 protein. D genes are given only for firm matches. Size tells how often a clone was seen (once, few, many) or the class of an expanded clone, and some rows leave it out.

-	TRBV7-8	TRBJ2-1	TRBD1	TGTGCCAGCAGCTTAGTGGGACAGGGTGTCTACAATGAGCAGTTCTTC	CASSLVGQGVYNEQFF
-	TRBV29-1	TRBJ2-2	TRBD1	TGCAGCGCTTTTAAATGGACAGGGCTCACCGGGGAGCTGTTTTTT	CSAFKWTGLTGELFF
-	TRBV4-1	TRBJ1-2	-	TGCGCCAGCAGCCAAGTGGTCGGACAGAGTAACTATGGCTACACCTTC	CASSQVVGQSNYGYTF
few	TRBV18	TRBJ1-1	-	TGTGCCAGCTCACGAGGGATGAACACTGAAGCTTTCTTT	CASSRGMNTEAFF
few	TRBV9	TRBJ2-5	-	TGTGCCAGCAGCGTAGAAGAGACCCAGTACTTC	CASSVEETQYF
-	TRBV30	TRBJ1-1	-	TGTGCCTGGAAGGGTTTGGGGGGGCAGGCCGAAGCTTTCTTT	CAWKGLGGQAEAFF
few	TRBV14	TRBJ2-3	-	TGTGCCAGCAGCCAAGAGCTTTTTATGGCCGGTACGCAGTATTTT	CASSQELFMAGTQYF
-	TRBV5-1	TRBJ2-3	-	TGCGCCAGCAGCTTGGAGGCGGATACGCAGTATTTT	CASSLEADTQYF
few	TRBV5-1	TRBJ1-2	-	TGCGCCAGCAGCTTTTCCAGTCATGGCTACACCTTC	CASSFSSHGYTF
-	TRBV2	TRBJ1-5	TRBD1	TGTGCCAGCAGCGGACAGGGGCTTGGCAATCAGCCCCAGCATTTT	CASSGQGLGNQPQHF
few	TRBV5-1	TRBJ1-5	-	TGCGCCAGCAGCTTGGAGAGTAGCAATCAGCCCCAGCATTTT	CASSLESSNQPQHF
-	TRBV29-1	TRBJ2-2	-	TGCAGCGCCGCGGACACCGGGGAGCTGTTTTTT	CSAADTGELFF
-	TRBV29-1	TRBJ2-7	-	TGCAGCGGGGGCTATTCCTACGAGCAGTACTTC	CSGGYSYEQYF
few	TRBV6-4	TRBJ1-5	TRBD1	TGTGCCAGCAGAGGCGACAGGGCCCATCAGCCCCAGCATTTT	CASRGDRAHQPQHF
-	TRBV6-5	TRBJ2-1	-	TGTGCCAGCGGGGCAGGGCCCTACAATGAGCAGTTCTTC	CASGAGPYNEQFF
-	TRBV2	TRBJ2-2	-	TGTGTCCTGGGCCAGAACACCGGGGAGCTGTTTTTT	CVLGQNTGELFF
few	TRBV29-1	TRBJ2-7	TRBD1	TGCAGCGTTGAGGGGGACAGGGGTAGCGAGCAGTACTTC	CSVEGDRGSEQYF
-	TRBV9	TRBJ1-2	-	TGTGCCAGCAGCGTAGCAGGAGGAGGCTACACCTTC	CASSVAGGGYTF
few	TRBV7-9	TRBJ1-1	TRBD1	TGTGCCAGCAGCCAGACAGGGTTTACTGAAGCTTTCTTT	CASSQTGFTEAFF
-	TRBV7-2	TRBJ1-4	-	TGTGCCAGCAGCTTAGATCCTCGGGCGGCGGGAGGTGAAAAACTGTTTTTT	CASSLDPRAAGGEKLFF
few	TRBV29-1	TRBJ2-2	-	TGCAGCGTTGGAAGGGAGTCCGGGGAGCTGTTTTTT	CSVGRESGELFF
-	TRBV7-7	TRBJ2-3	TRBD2	TGTGCTAGCAGCTTAGCGGGGGGCACAGATACGCAGTATTTT	CASSLAGGTDTQYF
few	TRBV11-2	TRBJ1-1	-	TGTGCCAGCAGCTTAGTTCGGACAGCGAACACTGAAGCTTTCTTT	CASSLVRTANTEAFF
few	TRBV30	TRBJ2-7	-	TGTGCCGGCTCAGATTACCGCTACGAGCAGTACTTC	CAGSDYRYEQYF
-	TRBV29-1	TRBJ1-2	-	TGCAGCGTAAATTACCGGGACTCTTATGGCTACACCTTC	CSVNYRDSYGYTF
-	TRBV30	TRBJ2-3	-	TGTGCCTGGGAAATCCTAGGTACGCAGTATTTT	CAWEILGTQYF
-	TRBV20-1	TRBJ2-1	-	TGCAGTGCTAGCCAGGGGCGGCAGTTCTTC	CSASQGRQFF
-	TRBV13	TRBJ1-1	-	TGTGCCAGCAGCTCCTGGAGGAACACTGAAGCTTTCTTT	CASSSWRNTEAFF
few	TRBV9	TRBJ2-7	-	TGTGCCAGCAGCAACCGGGACGGAGCCTACGAGCAGTACTTC	CASSNRDGAYEQYF
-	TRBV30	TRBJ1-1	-	TGTGCCTGGACCAGACAGAACACTGAAGCTTTCTTT	CAWTRQNTEAFF
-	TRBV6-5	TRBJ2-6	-	TGTGCCAGCAGCCGGACCCACTCTGGGGCCAACGTCCTGACTTTC	CASSRTHSGANVLTF
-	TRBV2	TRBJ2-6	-	TGTGCCAGCGCCAGGGGGGCAGGGGCCAACGTCCTGACTTTC	CASARGAGANVLTF
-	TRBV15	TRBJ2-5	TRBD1	TGTGCCACCAGCAGAGCGCCGGGACAGGGTCAAGAGACCCAGTACTTC	CATSRAPGQGQETQYF
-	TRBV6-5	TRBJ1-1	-	TGTGCCAGCACCCCCCGGGGGGGCGAGGGCACTGAAGCTTTCTTT	CASTPRGGEGTEAFF
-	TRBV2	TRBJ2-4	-	TGTGCCAGCAGTGGAGGGATCGGAAACATTCAGTACTTC	CASSGGIGNIQYF
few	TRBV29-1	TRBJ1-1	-	TGCAGCGTTGTACCCAGACTGAACACTGAAGCTTTCTTT	CSVVPRLNTEAFF
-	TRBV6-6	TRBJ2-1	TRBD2	TGTGCCAGCAGTTACAGTCGCGCGGGGGGCCGTAATGAGCAGTTCTTC	CASSYSRAGGRNEQFF
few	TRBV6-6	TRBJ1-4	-	TGTGCCAGCAGCCCCGGGACACGTGAAAAACTGTTTTTT	CASSPGTREKLFF
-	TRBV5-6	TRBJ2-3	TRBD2	TGTGCCAGCAGCTTGGCGGGGGGGCTCGCAGATACGCAGTATTTT	CASSLAGGLADTQYF
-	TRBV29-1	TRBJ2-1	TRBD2	TGCAGCGTTCGGGCGGGAGGGATACTCTACAATGAGCAGTTCTTC	CSVRAGGILYNEQFF
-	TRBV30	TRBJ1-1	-	TGTGCCTCCCGAGGGGTGAGGACTGAAGCTTTCTTT	CASRGVRTEAFF
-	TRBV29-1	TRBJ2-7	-	TGCAGCGTTGAGGACATCTCCTACGAGCAGTACTTC	CSVEDISYEQYF